These T cell receptor beta chains were read from a single sample in a study of T-cell memory formation after mild COVID-19. From the 5' RACE reads, TCRdb called clonotypes with MiXCR, one entry per CDR3 protein. The data hold 250,000 to 350,000 distinct CDR3 sequences, with roughly 16% observed a single time. What was sequenced was PBMCs or a T cell subset sorted from them (not recorded which). Every receptor here comes from a man aged 18-30 years who had mild COVID-19 (a few samples of this study predate the infection). Cell type and time point are not known. The CDR3 runs from the conserved cysteine through the conserved F or W. Each record gives: clone size, J gene, D gene, V gene, CDR3 protein, CDR3 DNA. A D gene is named only where the DNA matches it firmly. Clone size is stated in some rows and not others, as once, few, many or a class when expanded.

clone size: many; J gene: TRBJ2-2; D gene: TRBD2; V gene: TRBV4-3; CDR3 protein: CASSRFRLAVGTGELFF; CDR3 DNA: TGCGCCAGCAGCCGGTTCCGACTAGCGGTGGGGACCGGGGAGCTGTTTTTT
clone size: few; J gene: TRBJ1-3; D gene: -; V gene: TRBV7-2; CDR3 protein: CASSSPRGTGNTIYF; CDR3 DNA: TGTGCCAGCAGCTCTCCCCGGGGGACTGGAAACACCATATATTTT
clone size: few; J gene: TRBJ2-7; D gene: -; V gene: TRBV5-6; CDR3 protein: CASSLAGTVHPFSHF; CDR3 DNA: TGTGCCAGCAGCTTGGCTGGGACGGTGCATCCCTTTTCCCACTTC
clone size: -; J gene: TRBJ2-5; D gene: -; V gene: TRBV29-1; CDR3 protein: CSVRWAGAGETQYF; CDR3 DNA: TGCAGCGTTAGGTGGGCAGGGGCCGGGGAGACCCAGTACTTC
clone size: few; J gene: TRBJ1-1; D gene: -; V gene: TRBV4-1; CDR3 protein: CASSQEPANTEAFF; CDR3 DNA: TGCGCCAGCAGCCAAGAGCCAGCAAACACTGAAGCTTTCTTT
clone size: many; J gene: TRBJ2-3; D gene: -; V gene: TRBV7-9; CDR3 protein: CASSLSGGLSTDTQYF; CDR3 DNA: TGTGCCAGCAGCTTATCCGGGGGGCTCAGCACAGATACGCAGTATTTT
clone size: many; J gene: TRBJ2-2; D gene: TRBD2; V gene: TRBV7-2; CDR3 protein: CASSLDPRGANTGELFF; CDR3 DNA: TGTGCCAGCAGCCTCGACCCCCGGGGGGCGAACACCGGGGAGCTGTTTTTT
clone size: few; J gene: TRBJ1-6; D gene: -; V gene: TRBV4-2; CDR3 protein: CASSSLTGNSPLHF; CDR3 DNA: TGTGCCAGCAGCTCCCTGACAGGCAATTCACCCCTCCACTTT
clone size: -; J gene: TRBJ1-1; D gene: -; V gene: TRBV12-3/TRBV12-4; CDR3 protein: CASSRTGSSEACF; CDR3 DNA: TGTGCCAGCAGTCGAACAGGGTCGAGTGAAGCTTGCTTT
clone size: -; J gene: TRBJ2-1; D gene: TRBD2; V gene: TRBV5-1; CDR3 protein: CASSLGAGGPLNEQFF; CDR3 DNA: TGCGCCAGCAGCTTGGGAGCGGGGGGGCCACTCAATGAGCAGTTCTTC
clone size: -; J gene: TRBJ1-4; D gene: TRBD1; V gene: TRBV11-2; CDR3 protein: CASSGQGEKLFF; CDR3 DNA: TGTGCCAGCAGCGGACAGGGCGAAAAACTGTTTTTT
clone size: -; J gene: TRBJ2-3; D gene: -; V gene: TRBV4-3; CDR3 protein: CASSPRIDTDTQYF; CDR3 DNA: TGCGCCAGCAGCCCCAGGATTGACACAGATACGCAGTATTTT
clone size: -; J gene: TRBJ1-2; D gene: TRBD1; V gene: TRBV12-3/TRBV12-4; CDR3 protein: CASRTDRVDYGYTF; CDR3 DNA: TGTGCCAGCAGGACTGACAGGGTTGACTATGGCTACACCTTC
clone size: -; J gene: TRBJ1-5; D gene: TRBD1; V gene: TRBV20-1; CDR3 protein: CSARTGGQPQHF; CDR3 DNA: TGCAGTGCTAGAACAGGGGGACAGCCCCAGCATTTT
clone size: few; J gene: TRBJ2-1; D gene: -; V gene: TRBV4-3; CDR3 protein: CASSLSVGSSYNEQFF; CDR3 DNA: TGCGCCAGCAGCCTCTCGGTCGGCAGCTCCTACAATGAGCAGTTCTTC
clone size: -; J gene: TRBJ2-3; D gene: TRBD2; V gene: TRBV7-3; CDR3 protein: CASSLLAGAADTQYF; CDR3 DNA: TGTGCCAGCAGCTTATTAGCGGGGGCGGCAGATACGCAGTATTTT
clone size: -; J gene: TRBJ1-5; D gene: TRBD1; V gene: TRBV12-3/TRBV12-4; CDR3 protein: CASSSDRALSVMSNQPQHF; CDR3 DNA: TGTGCCAGCAGCAGCGACAGGGCCCTCAGTGTGATGAGCAATCAGCCCCAGCATTTT
clone size: -; J gene: TRBJ2-1; D gene: TRBD1; V gene: TRBV7-9; CDR3 protein: CASSSDRGPGGF; CDR3 DNA: TGTGCCAGCAGCTCGGACAGGGGCCCGGGGGGCTTC
clone size: -; J gene: TRBJ2-7; D gene: TRBD2; V gene: TRBV6-6; CDR3 protein: CASASGRQGNEQYF; CDR3 DNA: TGTGCCAGCGCAAGCGGGAGGCAGGGGAACGAGCAGTACTTC
clone size: -; J gene: TRBJ2-7; D gene: TRBD1; V gene: TRBV5-1; CDR3 protein: CASTSDRGLDEQYF; CDR3 DNA: TGCGCCAGCACCTCGGACAGGGGGTTAGACGAGCAGTACTTC